The entry below describes one TCR beta chain. Profiling relied on immunoSEQ multiplex PCR, and the TCRdb table lists in-frame clones only, not all of them. The sample shows tens of thousands of clones, approximately 91% of them seen only once. The record originates from a study of OX40 agonist ivuxolimab in advanced cancers. CDR3 size: 13 residues. The germline V gene encodes CDR1 MNHNY and CDR2 SVGAGI (reference sequence). V was clipped by 6 bases and J by 0 bases, with 9 bases between them. The clonotype originates from an adult with an advanced solid tumor such as melanoma, head and neck, liver or kidney cancer. Source: CD4+ or CD8+ T cells sorted from blood, taken in a trial of the OX40 agonist ivuxolimab. The chain has TRBV6-6 and TRBJ2-7; D remains ambiguous. DNA for the CDR3: TGTGCCAGCAGAACAGACTCCTCCTACGAGCAGTACTTC. Translation: CASRTDSSYEQYF.